A single sample gave rise to the 30 T cell receptor beta chains below, sequenced in a study of tumor-infiltrating lymphocytes in oesophageal squamous cell carcinoma. MiXCR, applied by TCRdb to the reads, yields one record per CDR3 protein. This table has approximately 11,000 distinct CDR3 sequences, around 60% appearing once. What was sequenced was blood. The receptors originated from a female donor with esophageal squamous cell carcinoma.

This chain connects TRBV12-3 or TRBV12-4 to TRBJ2-7, with a tentative D call TRBD1 (5 bases). V gave up 8 bases and J gave up 7 bases, with 21 bases separating them. The CDR3 is 14 amino acids. The CDR3 loop reads CASVPSRGAREQYF. The CDR3 nucleotides read TGTGCCAGCGTCCCCTCTAGGGGCGCGCGAGAGCAGTACTTC.

The chain uses TRBV7-3 and TRBJ2-1; tentative D call: TRBD2 (6 bases). The CDR3 contains 15 residues. Germline CDR1 is SGHTA and CDR2 is FQGTGA. Trimming shortened V by 2 bases and J by 0 bases, and 8 bases separated the two germline ends. The DNA for the CDR3 is TGTGCCAGCAGCTTACTAGCGTTCTCCTACAATGAGCAGTTCTTC. Protein: CASSLLAFSYNEQFF.

This clonotype was observed a single time. CDR3: CASSLAHPRDRRNNEQFF. The CDR3 region has the DNA TGTGCCAGCAGCTTAGCACACCCTCGGGACAGGAGAAACAATGAGCAGTTCTTC. V usage is TRBV7-8 and J usage is TRBJ2-1; TRBD1 aligns across 8 bases. From germline, CDR1 is SGHVS and CDR2 FQNEAQ. V lost 0 bases to trimming and J lost 5 bases; unmatched junction nucleotides: 12. This CDR3 contains 18 residues.

The J gene is TRBJ2-7, the V gene TRBV7-2; no reliable D call. V lost 0 bases and J lost 0, with 9 bases in between. This CDR3 contains 15 residues. CDR1 is SGHTA and CDR2 is FQGNSA in the germline V gene. Here the CDR3 reads CASSLASLSSYEQYF. In DNA form, the CDR3 reads TGTGCCAGCAGCTTAGCGTCTCTTTCCTCCTACGAGCAGTACTTC.

The chain couples TRBV5-1 to TRBJ2-5, with 7 bases matching TRBD1. The DNA end lines up better with TRBJ2-7; the J call may be wrong. Per the germline V gene, CDR1 is SGHRS and CDR2 is YFSETQ. CDR3 length: 16 residues. For the CDR3, the DNA is TGCGCCAGCAGCTCTGATCCGGGACAGCGCTCCTACGAGCAGTACTTC. Translation gives CASSSDPGQRSYEQYF.

This clonotype has just a few counts. A read error may account for a junction end that differs from germline. The V call is TRBV7-6, the J call TRBJ2-7; 12 bases match TRBD2. The assigned J gene may be wrong: the sequence end matches TRBJ2-1 better. CDR3 length: 15 amino acids. The V gene's germline CDR1 is SGHVS and CDR2 FNYEAQ. CDR3 region: CASSSLAGGPDEQFF. For the CDR3, the DNA is TGTGCTAGCAGCTCTCTAGCGGGAGGGCCAGATGAGCAGTTCTTC.

The V gene is TRBV7-8, the J gene TRBJ2-7, with TRBD1 as a possible D gene (6 bases). There are 17 residues in the CDR3. Germline V gene lookup returns CDR1 SGHVS and CDR2 FQNEAQ. V was cut by 3 bases and J by 7 bases, with 25 bases left in between. The CDR3 sequence: CASSLPLRDIRFREQYF. CDR3 nucleotides: TGTGCCAGCAGCTTGCCCCTACGGGACATTAGATTTCGGGAGCAGTACTTC.

This clonotype showed up just a few times. The genes are TRBV28 and TRBJ2-7, with D perhaps being TRBD1 or TRBD2 (5 bases each). Trimming pared 5 bases from V and 3 bases from J, leaving 14 bases between. The CDR3 has 14 amino acids. Germline lookup yields CDR1 MDHEN and CDR2 SYDVKM. The CDR3 nucleotides read TGTGCCAGCAGTCTCGGGACCACTATCTACGAGCAGTACTTC. As protein: CASSLGTTIYEQYF. The full variable domain, its missing parts supplied by reference TRBV28 and TRBJ2-7, is DVKVTQSSRYLVKRTGEKVFLECVQDMDHENMFWYRQDPGLGLRLIYFSYDVKMKEKGDIPEGYSVSREKKERFSLILESASTNQTSMYLCASSLGTTIYEQYFGPGTRLTVT.

This clonotype was counted many times. This chain uses TRBV28 with TRBJ1-2; 9 bases agree with TRBD1. The CDR3 is 14 amino acids. V lost 3 bases, J lost 5 bases, and 4 bases stayed unmatched. Germline CDR1 is MDHEN and CDR2 is SYDVKM. The CDR3 DNA reads TGTGCCAGCAGTTTTGGGACAGGGCCTTATGGCTACACCTTC. It yields the protein CASSFGTGPYGYTF.

J is TRBJ2-6 and V is TRBV28; the D gene could be TRBD1 or TRBD2 (6 bases each). Germline CDR1 and CDR2: MDHEN and SYDVKM. V lost 7 bases, J lost 0 bases, and 13 bases lay in between. The CDR3 is 16 amino acids. The CDR3 nucleotides are TGTGCCAGCAAACGGGGGCTGAGCTCTGGGGCCAACGTCCTGACTTTC. Encoded protein: CASKRGLSSGANVLTF.

By share of the sample, this clonotype is medium-sized. V and J are TRBV7-2 and TRBJ2-5; TRBD1 aligns across 7 bases. Germline lookup yields CDR1 SGHTA and CDR2 FQGNSA. This CDR3 region has 16 residues. J was trimmed by 2 bases and V by 4 bases; bases with no gene match: 10. The CDR3 here is CASSSPIGTDQETQYF. CDR3 in DNA: TGTGCCAGCAGCTCGCCAATTGGGACAGATCAAGAGACCCAGTACTTC.

This clonotype was counted ten times or more. The J gene is TRBJ1-6, the V gene TRBV11-2; no reliable D call. Germline V gives CDR1 SGHAT, CDR2 FQNNGV. The CDR3 contains 11 residues. V was shortened by 3 bases and J by 9 bases, with 3 bases between the two germline ends. CDR3: CASSFGSPLHF. In DNA, the CDR3 is TGTGCCAGCAGCTTCGGTTCACCCCTCCACTTT.

Concerning this clonotype itself: One junction end disagrees with the germline gene, perhaps due to a read error. V and J are TRBV7-6 and TRBJ2-7, with D possibly TRBD1 on 5 matching bases. The last part of the DNA fits TRBJ2-1 better; the J call may be wrong. This CDR3 has 15 residues. CDR1 and CDR2 from the germline V gene are SGHVS and FNYEAQ. This CDR3 is CASSLVRTTYNEQFF. In DNA, the CDR3 is TGTGCTAGCAGCTTAGTAAGGACAACATACAATGAGCAGTTCTTC.

This chain joins TRBV6-6 and TRBJ2-7; no definite D call. Trimming shortened V by 6 bases and J by 3 bases, and 9 bases separated the two germline ends. Per the germline V gene, CDR1 is MNHNY and CDR2 is SVGAGI (reference sequence). The CDR3 is 12 residues long. The CDR3 coding sequence is TGTGCCAGCAGCGATTACAACTACGAGCAGTACTTC. This codes for CASSDYNYEQYF.

V and J are TRBV28 and TRBJ1-3; D perhaps matches TRBD1 (6 bases). From germline, CDR1 is MDHEN and CDR2 SYDVKM. This CDR3 spans 16 amino acids. V lost 5 bases and J lost 1, with 15 bases in between. CDR3 in DNA: TGTGCCAGCAGTCCATTGGGGGGGCCGTCTGGAAACACCATATATTTT. This gives the protein CASSPLGGPSGNTIYF. Combining the CDR3 with reference TRBV28 and TRBJ1-3 gives the whole variable domain DVKVTQSSRYLVKRTGEKVFLECVQDMDHENMFWYRQDPGLGLRLIYFSYDVKMKEKGDIPEGYSVSREKKERFSLILESASTNQTSMYLCASSPLGGPSGNTIYFGEGSWLTVV.

The rearrangement uses TRBV27 and TRBJ2-4; TRBD1 or TRBD2 may be the D gene (5 bases each). The J call may be mistaken, given a closer DNA end match to TRBJ2-5. The CDR3 is 15 amino acids. Germline assignment: CDR1 MNHEY and CDR2 SMNVEV (reference sequence). The CDR3 spells CASSKSPGTTETQYF. Here the CDR3 DNA reads TGTGCCAGCAGTAAGAGTCCCGGGACGACGGAGACCCAGTACTTC.

CDR3 bases: TGTGCCAGCAGTCTCCGGACTAGGTCCAAAGAGACCCAGTACTTC. This sequence encodes CASSLRTRSKETQYF. The chain employs TRBV12-3 or TRBV12-4 and TRBJ2-7; 7 bases fit TRBD2. The J call may not be correct, given that the DNA end is closer to TRBJ2-5. The CDR3 runs 15 residues.

The V and J genes are TRBV7-6 and TRBJ1-3; no clear D. V was cut by 2 bases and J by 0 bases, with 8 bases left in between. The germline V gene has CDR1 SGHVS and CDR2 FNYEAQ. The CDR3 loop spans 15 amino acids. The CDR3 protein is CASSLSVSSGNTIYF. The CDR3 nucleotides read TGTGCCAGCAGCTTATCAGTATCCTCTGGAAACACCATATATTTT.

This clonotype was observed a handful of times. J is TRBJ2-1 and V is TRBV12-3 or TRBV12-4; D is possibly TRBD2 (7 bases). This CDR3 contains 15 residues. Trimming left V 0 bases short and J 7 bases short, with 13 bases between. The CDR3 bases are TGTGCCAGCAGTTTAGCGGGGGGGCCACTTAATGAGCAGTTCTTC. Its translation: CASSLAGGPLNEQFF.

This clonotype was counted many times. The chain carries TRBV12-3 or TRBV12-4 and TRBJ2-5, with D possibly matching TRBD1 (6 bases). Trimming removed 3 bases at V and 5 bases at J, with 13 bases between. The CDR3 has 14 residues. The CDR3 nucleotides are TGTGCCAGCAGTTTTGGGGACATCCGGGAGACCCAGTACTTC. Its translation: CASSFGDIRETQYF.

The chain joins TRBV7-2 to TRBJ2-7; unclear D gene. The CDR3 length is 17 residues. Per the germline V gene, CDR1 is SGHTA and CDR2 is FQGNSA. V gave up 1 base and J gave up 0 bases, with 16 bases separating them. The CDR3 DNA is TGTGCCAGCAGCTTAGGGGCTACCGTCAGGAGCTCCTACGAGCAGTACTTC. Protein sequence: CASSLGATVRSSYEQYF.

This sequence joins TRBV12-3 or TRBV12-4 and TRBJ2-1; 8 bases map to TRBD2. The J call may be faulty, since TRBJ2-7 better matches the DNA end. The CDR3 loop spans 20 amino acids. The CDR3 spells CASSLIRSDLLAGLPYEQYF. The DNA of the CDR3 is TGTGCCAGCAGTTTAATACGGTCGGATCTTCTAGCGGGCCTCCCCTACGAGCAGTACTTC.

The rearrangement joins TRBV11-3 to TRBJ2-7, with TRBD1 identical over 7 bases. The CDR3 has 20 amino acids. The ends lost 5 bases at V and 0 bases at J; junction bases unmatched: 22. Germline V gene data show CDR1 as SGHNT and CDR2 as YENEEA. In nucleotides, the CDR3 is TGTGCCAGCAGCCATTTTGCTCCGGGACAGCCCAAAAGGTTCTCCTACGAGCAGTACTTC. It encodes CASSHFAPGQPKRFSYEQYF.

The V call is TRBV6-6, the J call TRBJ2-7; 10 positions agree with TRBD2. The DNA matches TRBJ2-1 better at its end, which makes the J call doubtful. The V gene's germline CDR1 is MNHNY and CDR2 SVGAGI (reference sequence). The CDR3 length is 15 residues. CDR3 residues: CASSPISGRGHEQFF. Here the CDR3 DNA reads TGTGCCAGCAGTCCAATAAGCGGGAGGGGACACGAGCAGTTCTTC.

This clonotype was seen only a few times. V is TRBV7-2 and J is TRBJ2-3; no firm D call. Trimming stripped 1 base from V and 2 bases from J, with 4 bases between. This CDR3 is built from 13 residues. The germline V gene encodes CDR1 SGHTA and CDR2 FQGNSA. The CDR3, as DNA: TGTGCCAGCAGCTTAGATTCCACAGATACGCAGTATTTT. This gives the protein CASSLDSTDTQYF. The full variable domain, with the rest looked up from reference TRBV7-2 and TRBJ2-3, is GAGVSQSPSNKVTEKGKDVELRCDPISGHTALYWYRQSLGQGLEFLIYFQGNSAPDKSGLPSDRFSAERTGGSVSTLTIQRTQQEDSAVYLCASSLDSTDTQYFGPGTRLTVL.

About this clonotype itself: Lacking the conserved final phenylalanine or tryptophan, this CDR3 likely reflects a read error. It is unclear where the CDR3 begins or ends on the DNA, so no DNA is shown, and the CDR3 is as TCRdb lists it. The chain uses TRBV10-3 and TRBJ2-1; the table's TRBD1 call for D was not verified on the DNA. The CDR3 comprises 21 residues, both ends counted. Germline V gives CDR1 ENHRY, CDR2 SYGVKD. CDR3 sequence: CAISGRVGPTQGAYNEQYFGN.

In this sample, this clonotype turned up a few times. The rearrangement links TRBV7-2 to TRBJ2-3; D is uncertain. There are 13 residues in the CDR3. Germline V gene sequence: CDR1 SGHTA, CDR2 FQGNSA. V gave up 5 bases and J gave up 2 bases, with 8 bases separating them. The CDR3 DNA follows: TGTGCCAGCAGCGCCACCGTCACAGATACGCAGTATTTT. Translated, it gives CASSATVTDTQYF.

This clonotype was detected only a few times. This rearrangement joins TRBV20-1 to TRBJ1-1; the D gene is possibly TRBD1 (5 bases). The CDR3 extends over 14 amino acids. The germline V gene has CDR1 DFQATT and CDR2 SNEGSKA (reference sequence). The V gene lost 0 bases and the J gene lost 6 bases, with 14 bases spanning the gap. The CDR3 reads CSARDRGRRAEAFF. The CDR3 DNA reads TGCAGTGCTAGAGATCGGGGGAGACGGGCTGAAGCTTTCTTT.

This clonotype came up a few times. The chain combines TRBV7-2 with TRBJ2-7; D gene ambiguous. Judging by the DNA end, TRBJ2-5 fits better; the J call may be wrong. The length of the CDR3 is 15 residues. Germline V lookup: CDR1 SGHTA, CDR2 FQGNSA. The CDR3 protein is CASSPDGYFQETQYF. In nucleotides, the CDR3 is TGTGCCAGCAGCCCAGACGGGTACTTCCAAGAGACCCAGTACTTC.

A few counts support this clonotype. The V gene is TRBV14, the J gene TRBJ2-5, with D possibly being TRBD1 (5 bases). The J call is in doubt because the DNA end fits TRBJ2-1 better. Germline CDR1 is SGHDN and CDR2 is FVKESK. This CDR3 region has 14 residues. CDR3 nucleotide sequence: TGTGCCAGCAGCCACCCCGGTGGGGCCAATGAGCAGTTCTTC. Translation: CASSHPGGANEQFF.